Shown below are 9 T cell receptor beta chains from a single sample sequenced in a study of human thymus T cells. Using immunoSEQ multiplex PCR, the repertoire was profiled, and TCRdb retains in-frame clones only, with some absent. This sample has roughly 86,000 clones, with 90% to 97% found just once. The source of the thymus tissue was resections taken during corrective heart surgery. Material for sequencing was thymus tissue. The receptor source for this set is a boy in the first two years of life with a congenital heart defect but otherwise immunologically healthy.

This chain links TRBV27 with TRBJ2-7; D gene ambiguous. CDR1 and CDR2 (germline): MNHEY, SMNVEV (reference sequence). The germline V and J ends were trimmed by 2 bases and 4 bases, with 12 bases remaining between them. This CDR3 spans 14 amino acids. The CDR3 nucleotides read TGTGCCAGCAGTTTAGTTGGGAATATTTACGAGCAGTACTTC. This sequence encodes CASSLVGNIYEQYF.

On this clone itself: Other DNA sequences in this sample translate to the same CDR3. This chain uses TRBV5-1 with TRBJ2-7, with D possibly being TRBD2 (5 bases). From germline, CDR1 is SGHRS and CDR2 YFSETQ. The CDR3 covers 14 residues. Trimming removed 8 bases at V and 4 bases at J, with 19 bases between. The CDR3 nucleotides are TGCGCCAGTAGATACGGGATCTCTACGTACGAGCAGTACTTC. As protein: CASRYGISTYEQYF.

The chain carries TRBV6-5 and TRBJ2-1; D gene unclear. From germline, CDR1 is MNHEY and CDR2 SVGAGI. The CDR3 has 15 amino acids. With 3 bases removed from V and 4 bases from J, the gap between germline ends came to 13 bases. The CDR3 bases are TGTGCCAGCAGTTATTCTTCGGCTAGGTACAATGAGCAGTTCTTC. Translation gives CASSYSSARYNEQFF.

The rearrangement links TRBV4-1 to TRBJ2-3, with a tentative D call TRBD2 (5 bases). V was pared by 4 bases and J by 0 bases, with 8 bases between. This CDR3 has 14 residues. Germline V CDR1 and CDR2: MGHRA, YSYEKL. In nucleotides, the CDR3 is TGCGCCAGCAGCCTAGCGCCCAGCACAGATACGCAGTATTTT. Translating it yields CASSLAPSTDTQYF.

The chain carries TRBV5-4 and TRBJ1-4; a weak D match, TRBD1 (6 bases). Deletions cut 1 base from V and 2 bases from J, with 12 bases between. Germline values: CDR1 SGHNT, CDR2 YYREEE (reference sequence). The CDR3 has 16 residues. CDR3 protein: CASSLRGGSTNEKLFF. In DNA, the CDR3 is TGTGCCAGCAGCTTGAGGGGGGGGTCGACTAATGAAAAACTGTTTTTT.

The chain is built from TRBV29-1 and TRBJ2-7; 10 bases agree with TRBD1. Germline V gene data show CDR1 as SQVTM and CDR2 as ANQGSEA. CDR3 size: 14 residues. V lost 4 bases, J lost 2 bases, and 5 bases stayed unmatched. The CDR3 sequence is CSVGTGGIPYEQYF. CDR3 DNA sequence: TGCAGCGTTGGGACAGGGGGTATCCCCTACGAGCAGTACTTC.

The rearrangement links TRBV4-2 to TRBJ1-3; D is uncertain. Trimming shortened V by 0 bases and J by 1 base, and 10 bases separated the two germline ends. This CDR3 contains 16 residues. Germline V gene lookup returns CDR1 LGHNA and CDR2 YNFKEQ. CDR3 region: CASSQEPRRSGNTIYF. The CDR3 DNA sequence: TGTGCCAGCAGCCAAGAGCCCCGTCGATCTGGAAACACCATATATTTT.

CDR3 in amino acids: CSVGPGGYTF. The CDR3 nucleotides read TGCAGCGTTGGCCCCGGTGGCTACACCTTC. The chain combines TRBV29-1 with TRBJ1-2, with unresolved D. The CDR3 is 10 residues long. The ends were cut back, 4 bases at V and 7 bases at J, with 7 bases in the middle. Germline V gives CDR1 SQVTM, CDR2 ANQGSEA.

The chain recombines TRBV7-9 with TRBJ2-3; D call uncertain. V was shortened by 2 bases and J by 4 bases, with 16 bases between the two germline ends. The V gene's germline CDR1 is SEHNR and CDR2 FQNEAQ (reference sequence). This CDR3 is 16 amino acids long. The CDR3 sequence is CASSLKAITGPDTQYF. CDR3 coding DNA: TGTGCCAGCAGCTTAAAGGCCATTACGGGCCCAGATACGCAGTATTTT. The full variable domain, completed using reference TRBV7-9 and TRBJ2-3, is DTGVSQNPRHKITKRGQNVTFRCDPISEHNRLYWYRQTLGQGPEFLTYFQNEAQLEKSRLLSDRFSAERPKGSFSTLEIQRTEQGDSAMYLCASSLKAITGPDTQYFGPGTRLTVL.